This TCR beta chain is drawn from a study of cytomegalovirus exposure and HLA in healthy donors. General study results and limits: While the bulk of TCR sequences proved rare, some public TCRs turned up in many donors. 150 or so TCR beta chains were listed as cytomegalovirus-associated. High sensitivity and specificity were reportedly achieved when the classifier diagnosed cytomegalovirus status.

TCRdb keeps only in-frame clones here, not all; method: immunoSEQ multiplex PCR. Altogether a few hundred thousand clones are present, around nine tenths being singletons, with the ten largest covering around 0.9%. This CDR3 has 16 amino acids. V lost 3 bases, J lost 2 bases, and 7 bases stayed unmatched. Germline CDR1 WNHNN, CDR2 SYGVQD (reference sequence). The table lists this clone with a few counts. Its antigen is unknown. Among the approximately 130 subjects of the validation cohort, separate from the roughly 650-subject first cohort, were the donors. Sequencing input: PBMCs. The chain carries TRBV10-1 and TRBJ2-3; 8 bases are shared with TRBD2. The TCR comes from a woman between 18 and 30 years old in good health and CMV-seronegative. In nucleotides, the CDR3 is TGCGCCAGCAGTGATTCAAGCGGGAGTAACACAGATACGCAGTATTTT. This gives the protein CASSDSSGSNTDTQYF.